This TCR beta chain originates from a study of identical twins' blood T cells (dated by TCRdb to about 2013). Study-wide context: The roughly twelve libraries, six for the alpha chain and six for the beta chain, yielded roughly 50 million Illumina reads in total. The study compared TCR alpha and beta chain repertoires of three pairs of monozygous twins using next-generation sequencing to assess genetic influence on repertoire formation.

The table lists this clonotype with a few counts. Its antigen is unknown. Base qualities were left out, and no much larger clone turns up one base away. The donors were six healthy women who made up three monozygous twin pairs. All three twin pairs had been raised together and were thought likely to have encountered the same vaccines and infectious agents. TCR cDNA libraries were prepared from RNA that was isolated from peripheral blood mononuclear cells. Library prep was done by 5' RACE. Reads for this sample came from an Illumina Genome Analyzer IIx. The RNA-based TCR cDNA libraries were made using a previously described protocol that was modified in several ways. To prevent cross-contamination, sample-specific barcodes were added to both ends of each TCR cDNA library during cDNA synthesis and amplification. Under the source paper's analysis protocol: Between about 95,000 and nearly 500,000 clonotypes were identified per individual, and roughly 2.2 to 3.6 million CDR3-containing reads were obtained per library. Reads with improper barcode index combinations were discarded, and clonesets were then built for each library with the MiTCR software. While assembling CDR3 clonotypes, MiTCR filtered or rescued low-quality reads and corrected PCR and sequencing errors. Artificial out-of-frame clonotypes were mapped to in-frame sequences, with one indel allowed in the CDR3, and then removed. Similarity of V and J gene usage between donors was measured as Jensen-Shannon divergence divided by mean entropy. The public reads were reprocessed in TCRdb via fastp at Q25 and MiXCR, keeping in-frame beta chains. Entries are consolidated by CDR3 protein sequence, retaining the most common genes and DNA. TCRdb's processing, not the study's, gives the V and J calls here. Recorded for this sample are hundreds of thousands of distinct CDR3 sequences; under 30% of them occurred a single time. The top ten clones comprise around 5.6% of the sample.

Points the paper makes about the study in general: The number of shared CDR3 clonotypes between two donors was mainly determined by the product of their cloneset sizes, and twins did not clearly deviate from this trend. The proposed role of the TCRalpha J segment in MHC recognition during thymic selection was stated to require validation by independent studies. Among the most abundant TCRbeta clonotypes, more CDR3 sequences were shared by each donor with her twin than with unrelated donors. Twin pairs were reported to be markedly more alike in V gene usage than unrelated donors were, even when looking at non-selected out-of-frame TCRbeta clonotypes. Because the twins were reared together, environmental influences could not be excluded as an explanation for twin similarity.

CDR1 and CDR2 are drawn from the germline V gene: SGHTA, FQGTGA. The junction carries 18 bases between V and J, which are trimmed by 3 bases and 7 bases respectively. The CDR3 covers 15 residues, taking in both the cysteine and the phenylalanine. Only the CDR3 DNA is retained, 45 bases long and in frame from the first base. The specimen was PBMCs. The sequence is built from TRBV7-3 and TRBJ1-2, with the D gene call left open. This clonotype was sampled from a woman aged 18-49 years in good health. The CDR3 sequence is CASSFTFAGWSGYTF. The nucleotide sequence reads TGTGCCAGCAGCTTCACCTTCGCCGGATGGTCTGGCTACACCTTC.